This passage covers 21 T cell receptor beta chains from one sample sequenced in a study of T-cell memory formation after mild COVID-19. TCRdb re-derived calls from the 5' RACE reads in MiXCR, one entry per CDR3 protein. This table holds some 440,000 distinct CDR3 sequences, around 25% found once. The sample taken for sequencing was PBMCs or a T cell subset sorted from them (not recorded which). The receptors come from an adult woman who had mild COVID-19 (a few samples of this study predate the infection). Cell type and time point are not known.

This chain connects TRBV7-2 to TRBJ2-7; 9 nucleotides agree with TRBD1. The CDR3 is made up of 15 amino acids. With 3 bases clipped from V and 7 bases from J, the junction kept 10 bases outside the gene matches. The germline CDR1 and CDR2 sequences are SGHTA and FQGNSA. CDR3 loop: CASSLRQGGSREQYF. CDR3 coding DNA: TGTGCCAGCAGCTTGAGACAGGGGGGATCTCGGGAGCAGTACTTC.

This clonotype was recorded once. The chain combines TRBV29-1 with TRBJ2-1; D is possibly TRBD1 (5 bases). The CDR3 contains 14 residues. V lost 6 bases and J 4 bases, leaving 16 bases between the germline ends. Germline-derived CDR1 and CDR2 are SQVTM and ANQGSEA. CDR3 in DNA: TGCAGCGTGCTAGACAGCAGACAGTACAATGAGCAGTTCTTC. Its translation is CSVLDSRQYNEQFF.

The chain links TRBV5-1 to TRBJ2-7; TRBD2 is a possible D gene (5 bases). Trimming removed 0 bases from V and 4 bases from J, with 20 bases in between. The V gene's germline CDR1 is SGHRS and CDR2 YFSETQ. The CDR3 runs 17 residues. The chain's CDR3 is CASSLGGVGEGGYEQYF. CDR3 in DNA: TGCGCCAGCAGCTTGGGGGGTGTGGGAGAGGGCGGATACGAGCAGTACTTC.

This rearrangement joins TRBV11-2 to TRBJ2-1; D remains ambiguous. The CDR3 spans 13 residues. From germline, CDR1 is SGHAT and CDR2 FQNNGV. The ends were cut back, 1 base at V and 16 bases at J, with 17 bases in the middle. CDR3 in amino acids: CASSLGSPTPPFF. The CDR3 DNA follows: TGTGCCAGCAGCTTAGGCAGCCCTACTCCCCCATTCTTC. The variable domain in full, with the rest retrieved from reference TRBV11-2 and TRBJ2-1, is EAGVAQSPRYKIIEKRQSVAFWCNPISGHATLYWYQQILGQGPKLLIQFQNNGVVDDSQLPKDRFSAERLKGVDSTLKIQPAKLEDSAVYLCASSLGSPTPPFFGPGTRLTVL.

This clonotype showed up just a few times. At one end the junction does not follow the germline gene, possibly because of a read error. In nucleotides, the CDR3 is TGTGCCAGCAGCGAAGGGACAGCGAGCAATCAGCCCCAGCATTTT. It is translated as CASSEGTASNQPQHF. V is TRBV2 and J is TRBJ1-5; 7 nucleotides match TRBD1. Germline CDR1 is SNHLY and CDR2 is FYNNEI. The CDR3 spans 15 residues.

This clonotype was counted only a few times. The chain uses TRBV7-2 and TRBJ1-1, with TRBD1 matching 10 bases. The CDR3 spans 14 residues. Germline CDR1 SGHTA, CDR2 FQGNSA. V shed 3 bases and J 11 bases; nucleotides not matched to a gene: 9. For the CDR3, the DNA is TGTGCCAGCAGCTTCCGGGACAGGGGTTCTCGGGCTTTCTTT. Protein: CASSFRDRGSRAFF.

This rearrangement joins TRBV10-3 to TRBJ2-5; TRBD1 aligns across 9 bases. CDR3 length: 14 amino acids. The V and J ends lost 10 bases and 5 bases, in that order; junction bases with no gene match: 11. Germline values: CDR1 ENHRY, CDR2 SYGVKD. The CDR3 DNA is TGTGCCACCTTAAATACAGGGGGCAGGGAGACCCAGTACTTC. It is translated as CATLNTGGRETQYF.

The chain combines TRBV7-9 with TRBJ2-1; D perhaps matches TRBD2 (6 bases). V lost 5 bases to trimming and J lost 8 bases, with 19 bases between them. This CDR3 is 15 amino acids long. Germline CDR1 and CDR2: SEHNR and FQNEAQ (reference sequence). CDR3 sequence (DNA): TGTGCCAGCAGCCTGTGGAGGGACCCACTCGATGAGCAGTTCTTC. It translates to CASSLWRDPLDEQFF.

V and J are TRBV2 and TRBJ1-1; possibly TRBD1 for D (5 bases). The germline V and J ends were trimmed by 4 bases and 2 bases, with 17 bases remaining between them. The CDR3 sequence is 16 residues long. CDR1 is SNHLY, CDR2 FYNNEI, per germline. The CDR3 nucleotides are TGTGCCAGCAGTGTGGAATTGAGTAGGGGTAACACTGAAGCTTTCTTT. Its translation is CASSVELSRGNTEAFF.

This chain connects TRBV30 to TRBJ1-2; TRBD1 matches at 7 bases. With 0 bases clipped from V and 0 bases from J, the junction kept 10 bases outside the gene matches. The V gene's germline CDR1 is GTSNPN and CDR2 SVGIG (reference sequence). This CDR3 is 17 amino acids long. This CDR3 reads CAWSVGQAHSTNYGYTF. The CDR3 bases are TGTGCCTGGAGTGTAGGACAGGCGCACTCAACTAACTATGGCTACACCTTC.

The chain links TRBV5-1 to TRBJ1-6, with 7 bases fitting TRBD1. The CDR3 has 13 residues. Germline V gives CDR1 SGHRS, CDR2 YFSETQ. Unmatched junction bases numbered 6, after V lost 6 bases and J lost 9 bases. The CDR3 nucleotides read TGCGCCAGCAACAGGGGAGGCGGTTCACCCCTCCACTTT. It yields the protein CASNRGGGSPLHF.

This clonotype was observed a few times. The chain combines TRBV6-5 with TRBJ2-3; TRBD1 agrees at 8 bases. Germline loops: CDR1 MNHEY, CDR2 SVGAGI. V was clipped by 2 bases and J by 3 bases; unmatched bases: 10. This CDR3 has 17 residues. The CDR3 sequence is CASSYALQGVLTDTQYF. The CDR3 coding sequence is TGTGCCAGCAGTTACGCCTTACAGGGGGTCTTGACAGATACGCAGTATTTT.

There are a few counts of this clonotype. The V and J genes are TRBV7-9 and TRBJ2-3; tentatively, D is TRBD1 (6 bases). Germline assignment: CDR1 SEHNR and CDR2 FQNEAQ (reference sequence). This CDR3 has 15 residues. V lost 0 bases and J lost 6, with 13 bases in between. The CDR3 bases are TGTGCCAGCAGCTTAGCAGACAGGTTAAGGGATACGCAGTATTTT. Its translation is CASSLADRLRDTQYF.

This clonotype was recorded a few times. The V and J genes are TRBV12-3 or TRBV12-4 and TRBJ1-6, with D tentatively TRBD1 (5 bases). With 5 bases removed from V and 4 bases from J, the gap between germline ends came to 9 bases. There are 14 residues in the CDR3. The CDR3 loop reads CASSPTGYNSPLHF. In nucleotides, the CDR3 is TGTGCCAGCAGTCCTACAGGTTATAATTCACCCCTCCACTTT.

In this sample, this clonotype turned up many times. The chain couples TRBV7-9 to TRBJ2-5; TRBD2 is a possible D gene (5 bases). CDR1 is SEHNR and CDR2 is FQNEAQ in the germline V gene (reference sequence). The CDR3 has 15 amino acids. V was clipped by 3 bases and J by 5 bases, with 16 bases between them. The CDR3 is CASSFGSDRRETQYF. In nucleotides, the CDR3 is TGTGCCAGCAGCTTTGGGAGCGATCGGCGGGAGACCCAGTACTTC.

This clonotype was seen a few times. This rearrangement joins TRBV12-3 or TRBV12-4 to TRBJ2-3; 7 bases are shared with TRBD2. This CDR3 has 15 residues. V lost 3 bases and J lost 0; bases outside the gene matches: 3. The CDR3 protein is CASSFFSGSTDTQYF. CDR3 nucleotides: TGTGCCAGCAGTTTCTTTAGCGGGAGCACAGATACGCAGTATTTT.

This chain joins TRBV27 and TRBJ2-5; TRBD2 is a possible D gene (7 bases). The CDR3 covers 15 residues. V was cut by 4 bases and J by 1 base, with 13 bases left in between. The germline V gene encodes CDR1 MNHEY and CDR2 SMNVEV (reference sequence). CDR3 DNA: TGTGCCAGCAGTTCATTAGGGGGGGCCCAAGAGACCCAGTACTTC. It is translated as CASSSLGGAQETQYF.

This clonotype has a handful of counts. The chain is built from TRBV5-1 and TRBJ2-7, with TRBD2 matching 8 bases. The CDR3 is made up of 15 amino acids. Germline assignment: CDR1 SGHRS and CDR2 YFSETQ. V lost 3 bases and J lost 3; bases outside the gene matches: 8. The CDR3 loop reads CASSSGSGVGYEQYF. The DNA for the CDR3 is TGCGCCAGCAGCTCGGGTAGCGGGGTAGGCTACGAGCAGTACTTC.

CDR3 bases: TGTGCCAGCAGTGAGGACAGGGGGAATCAGCCCCAGCATTTT. Encoded protein: CASSEDRGNQPQHF. This chain connects TRBV6-5 to TRBJ1-5, with 10 bases identical to TRBD1. Germline loops: CDR1 MNHEY, CDR2 SVGAGI. V shed 5 bases and J 4 bases; nucleotides not matched to a gene: 2. The CDR3 extends over 14 amino acids.

V is TRBV7-6 and J is TRBJ2-1, with TRBD2 identical over 10 bases. The V segment lost 7 bases and the J segment 5 bases; nucleotides outside the gene matches: 8. The CDR3 loop spans 15 amino acids. CDR1 is SGHVS, CDR2 FNYEAQ, per germline. The CDR3 nucleotides read TGTGCCAGCACCCACGTAGCGGGAGGAAACAATGAGCAGTTCTTC. Amino acids: CASTHVAGGNNEQFF.

The chain has TRBV3-1 and TRBJ1-1; D not certain. CDR3 length: 13 amino acids. Germline V gene lookup returns CDR1 LGHDT and CDR2 YNNKEL (reference sequence). Trimming pared 0 bases from V and 12 bases from J, leaving 14 bases between. CDR3: CASSQETPRRTFF. The CDR3 region has the DNA TGTGCCAGCAGCCAAGAAACCCCCCGTAGGACTTTCTTT.